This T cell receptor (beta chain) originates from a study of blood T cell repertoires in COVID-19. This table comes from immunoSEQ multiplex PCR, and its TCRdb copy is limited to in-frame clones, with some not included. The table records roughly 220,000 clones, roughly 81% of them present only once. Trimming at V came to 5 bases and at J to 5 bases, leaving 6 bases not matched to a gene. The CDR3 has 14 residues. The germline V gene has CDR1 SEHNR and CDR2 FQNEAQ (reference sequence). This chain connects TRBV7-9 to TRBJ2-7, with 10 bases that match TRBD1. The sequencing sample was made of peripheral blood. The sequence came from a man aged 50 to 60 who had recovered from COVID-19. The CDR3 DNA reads TGTGCCAGCAGCCCCGGGACAGGGGACCACGAGCAGTACTTC. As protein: CASSPGTGDHEQYF.